Listed below are T cell receptor beta chains from one sample, sequenced in a study of blood T cells in healthy people across ages. TCRdb reprocessed the 5' RACE reads with MiXCR, giving one entry per CDR3 protein. This sample has about 580,000 distinct CDR3 sequences, with roughly 43% found just once. Sequencing was done on a sample of blood. These receptors were collected from a man older than 75 in good health. CDR3s include the opening cysteine and the closing phenylalanine or tryptophan. D genes are given only for firm matches.

v_call d_call cdr3_aa
TRBV6-2/TRBV6-3 - CASSYSRGMNSPLHF
TRBV4-3 TRBD2 CASSQDASGRLEQFF
TRBV28 TRBD1 CASSPGWDRNGYTF
TRBV10-3 - CAISESRESGANVLTF
TRBV12-3/TRBV12-4 TRBD2 CASTRGGAVYEQFF
TRBV20-1 TRBD1 CSAVPGQGVWEQYF
TRBV7-9 - CASSFYGGENEKLFF
TRBV7-3 - CASSRGTIGSPLHF
TRBV4-3 TRBD1 CASSHDRAWRTEAFF
TRBV20-1 TRBD2 CSARVAGGFSYEQYF
TRBV3-1 - CASSQAADNQPQHF
TRBV10-3 - CAISESAGSSYEQYF
TRBV6-6 - CASSLRRNTQYF
TRBV7-9 - CASSLVGASNEQFF
TRBV15 - CATSKHVSGTPQKETQYF
TRBV6-1 - CASNGGIGFEAFF
TRBV27 TRBD2 CASSPGLAGGLAYNEQYF
TRBV5-1 - CASSLEIEQFF
TRBV27 - CASSLGPLAKNIQYF
TRBV4-1 - CASSPGGTGANVLTF
TRBV12-3/TRBV12-4 TRBD1 CASSFAGRTGSTDTQYF
TRBV7-2 TRBD2 CASSLAPSGRADNEQFF
TRBV29-1 TRBD2 CSVSSGGPYEQYF
TRBV6-5 - CASSYSGGGTEKLFF
TRBV18 TRBD1 CASSPFTGGTGANVLTF
TRBV20-1 TRBD2 CSAEGLAGIFDEQFF
TRBV7-9 TRBD1 CARGQGTNTGELFF
TRBV5-5 - CASSLAVAEETQYF
TRBV6-2/TRBV6-3 - CASSFLRPTGGSGKVANEQFF
TRBV7-9 - CASTTGPSGANVLTF
TRBV29-1 TRBD2 CSVAAGAGEQYF
TRBV7-9 - CASSLLSTVEDTQYF
TRBV4-3 - CASSQDLKTGAFF
TRBV12-5 - CASGFRSPGTYEQYF
TRBV3-1 - CASSQDPLGTRATNEKLFF
TRBV4-2 - CASSQDGSSSYEQYF
TRBV10-1 TRBD1 CASSEGQVRETQYF
TRBV7-2 - CASSLWTAGNTIYF
TRBV6-6 - CASSANTEAFF
TRBV20-1 - CSAALAYPTDTQYF
TRBV7-9 - CASSPRTNYGYTF
TRBV7-9 TRBD2 CASSRTSGSHEQFF
TRBV10-2 - CASSESPGNSNQPQHF
TRBV6-6 - CASSLGLPNEKLFF
TRBV4-3 TRBD2 CASSQDIGRIDEQFF
TRBV11-3 TRBD2 CASSSGTSGEYNEQFF
TRBV2 - CASEGGLGETQYF
TRBV7-9 TRBD1 CASSLQGAGDTQYF
TRBV15 - CATSRDSSYEQYF
TRBV6-6 - CASRVSLAKNIQYF
TRBV11-1 - CASSLEGRNIQYF
TRBV12-3/TRBV12-4 - CASSPDGTNYVEQYF
TRBV5-1 TRBD2 CASTTTGTSGYNEQFF